Listed below are T cell receptor beta chains from one sample, sequenced in a study of T cell responses to AZD1222 COVID-19 vaccine. Here immunoSEQ multiplex PCR was the method, and the copy in TCRdb shows in-frame clones only, minus some. Of about 110,000 clones detected, roughly nine tenths appear once; the ten largest clones hold around 7%. Sample: peripheral blood, taken on day 0 of AZD1222 vaccination. All receptors derive from an adult in good health. Both conserved end residues are part of each CDR3.

v_call: TRBV7-9; cdr3_length: 14; cdr3_aa: CASTATVNNSPLHF
v_call: TRBV6-1; cdr3_length: 16; cdr3_aa: CASSELGPKPGYTQYF
v_call: TRBV5-1; cdr3_length: 14; cdr3_aa: CASSSTTSSYEQYF
v_call: TRBV7-2; cdr3_length: 14; cdr3_aa: CASSYRQGSEKLFF
v_call: TRBV9; cdr3_length: 13; cdr3_aa: CASSGGKGQPQHF
v_call: TRBV10-3; cdr3_length: 13; cdr3_aa: CAISDGVGYGYTF
v_call: TRBV11-1; cdr3_length: 15; cdr3_aa: CASSPGRGVYQPQHF
v_call: TRBV6-5; cdr3_length: 15; cdr3_aa: CASSPRLGTAYEQYF
v_call: TRBV19; cdr3_length: 17; cdr3_aa: CASKGLEGASSGNTIYF
v_call: TRBV15; cdr3_length: 15; cdr3_aa: CATSRDLAVNEKLFF
v_call: TRBV6-5; cdr3_length: 15; cdr3_aa: CASSTGTSGNNEQFF
v_call: TRBV2; cdr3_length: 12; cdr3_aa: CATSYSYNEQFF
v_call: TRBV7-6; cdr3_length: 13; cdr3_aa: CASSSLGGGVYTF
v_call: TRBV14; cdr3_length: 15; cdr3_aa: CASSPGVSTEETQYF